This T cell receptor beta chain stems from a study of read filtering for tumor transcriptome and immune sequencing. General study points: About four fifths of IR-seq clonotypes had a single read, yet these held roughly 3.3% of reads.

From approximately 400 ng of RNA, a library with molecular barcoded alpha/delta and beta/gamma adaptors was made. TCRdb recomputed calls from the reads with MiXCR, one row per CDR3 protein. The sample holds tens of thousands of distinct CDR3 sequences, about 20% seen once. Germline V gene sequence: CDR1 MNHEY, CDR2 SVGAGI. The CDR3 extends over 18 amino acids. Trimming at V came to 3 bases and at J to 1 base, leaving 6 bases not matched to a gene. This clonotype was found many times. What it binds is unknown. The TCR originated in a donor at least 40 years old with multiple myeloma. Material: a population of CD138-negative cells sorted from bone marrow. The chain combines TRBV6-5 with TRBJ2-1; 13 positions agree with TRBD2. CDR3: CASSYGTSGTRSYNEQFF. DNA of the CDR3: TGTGCCAGCAGTTATGGGACTAGCGGGACCCGATCCTACAATGAGCAGTTCTTC.